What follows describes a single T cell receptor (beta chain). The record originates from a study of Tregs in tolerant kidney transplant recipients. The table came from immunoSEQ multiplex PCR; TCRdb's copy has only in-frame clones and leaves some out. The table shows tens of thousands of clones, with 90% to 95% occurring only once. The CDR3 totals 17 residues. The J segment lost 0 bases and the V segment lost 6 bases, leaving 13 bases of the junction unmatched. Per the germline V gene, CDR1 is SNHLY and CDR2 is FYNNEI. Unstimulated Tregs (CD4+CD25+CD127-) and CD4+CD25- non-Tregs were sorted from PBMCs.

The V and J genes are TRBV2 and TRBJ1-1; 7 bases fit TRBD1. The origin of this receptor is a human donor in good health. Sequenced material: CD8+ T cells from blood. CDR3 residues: CASSPWTGQPMNTEAFF. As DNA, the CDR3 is TGTGCCAGCAGCCCATGGACAGGTCAACCCATGAACACTGAAGCTTTCTTT. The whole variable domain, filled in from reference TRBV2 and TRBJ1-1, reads EPEVTQTPSHQVTQMGQEVILRCVPISNHLYFYWYRQILGQKVEFLVSFYNNEISEKSEIFDDQFSVERPDGSNFTLKIRSTKLEDSAMYFCASSPWTGQPMNTEAFFGQGTRLTVV.